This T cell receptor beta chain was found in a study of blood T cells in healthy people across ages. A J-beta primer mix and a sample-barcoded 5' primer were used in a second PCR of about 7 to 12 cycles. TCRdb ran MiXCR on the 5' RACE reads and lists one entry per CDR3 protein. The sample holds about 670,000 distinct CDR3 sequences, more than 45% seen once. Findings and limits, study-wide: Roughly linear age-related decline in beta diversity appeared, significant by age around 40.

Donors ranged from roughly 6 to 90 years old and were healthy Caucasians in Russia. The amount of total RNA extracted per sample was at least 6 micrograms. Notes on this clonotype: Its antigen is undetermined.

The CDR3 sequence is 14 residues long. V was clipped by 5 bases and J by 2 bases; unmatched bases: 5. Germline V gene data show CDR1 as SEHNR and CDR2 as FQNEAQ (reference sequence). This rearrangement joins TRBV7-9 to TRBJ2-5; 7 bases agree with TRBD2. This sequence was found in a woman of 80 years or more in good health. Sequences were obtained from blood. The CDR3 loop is CASSKNSGQETQYF. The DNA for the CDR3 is TGTGCCAGCAGCAAGAATAGCGGGCAAGAGACCCAGTACTTC. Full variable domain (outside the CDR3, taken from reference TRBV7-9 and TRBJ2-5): DTGVSQNPRHKITKRGQNVTFRCDPISEHNRLYWYRQTLGQGPEFLTYFQNEAQLEKSRLLSDRFSAERPKGSFSTLEIQRTEQGDSAMYLCASSKNSGQETQYFGPGTRLLVL.